This TCR beta chain was identified during a study of Graves' ophthalmopathy and Graves' hyperthyroidism. Findings and caveats of the study: Built on 13 signatures, a model told ophthalmopathy apart from stable hyperthyroidism with approximately 85% sensitivity and around 80% specificity. In blood, most expanded thyroid clonotypes above 0.001 frequency were also detected.

This clonotype occurred many times. Its specificity is unknown. The TCR beta CDR3 regions underwent amplification from RNA transcripts. In the first round, RT-PCR was carried out with HTBI primers, and a multiplex PCR formed the second round. Using its own MiXCR run on the multiplex PCR reads, TCRdb lists one record per CDR3 protein. Of some 170,000 distinct CDR3 sequences listed, approximately 40% were seen once; the top ten hold nearly 9%. PBMCs came from roughly 10 ml of fresh peripheral blood. The receptor's source is a man aged 30 to 39 with Graves' ophthalmopathy. The sequencing input was peripheral blood.

In DNA form, the CDR3 reads TGTGCCAGCAGTTTGGTGGGGGCTTACGGCTACACCTTC. Its protein product is CASSLVGAYGYTF. The rearrangement links TRBV28 to TRBJ1-2; a weak D match, TRBD1 (6 bases). V gave up 3 bases and J gave up 8 bases, with 13 bases separating them. The CDR3 length is 13 residues. Per the germline V gene, CDR1 is MDHEN and CDR2 is SYDVKM.